The sequence of this T cell receptor (beta chain) was determined in a study of T cells of healthy individuals. This clonotype came up many times. TCRdb ran MiXCR on the 5' RACE reads and lists one entry per CDR3 protein. The sample lists 90,000 to 100,000 distinct CDR3 sequences; about 16% were seen once. Trimming removed 4 bases at V and 3 bases at J, with 4 bases between. There are 11 residues in the CDR3. Germline V CDR1 and CDR2: SQVTM, ANQGSEA. V and J are TRBV29-1 and TRBJ1-5; D is ambiguous. The receptor was derived from a human donor in good health. The CDR3 protein is CSVGDNQPQHF. CDR3 DNA sequence: TGCAGCGTTGGCGACAATCAGCCCCAGCATTTT.